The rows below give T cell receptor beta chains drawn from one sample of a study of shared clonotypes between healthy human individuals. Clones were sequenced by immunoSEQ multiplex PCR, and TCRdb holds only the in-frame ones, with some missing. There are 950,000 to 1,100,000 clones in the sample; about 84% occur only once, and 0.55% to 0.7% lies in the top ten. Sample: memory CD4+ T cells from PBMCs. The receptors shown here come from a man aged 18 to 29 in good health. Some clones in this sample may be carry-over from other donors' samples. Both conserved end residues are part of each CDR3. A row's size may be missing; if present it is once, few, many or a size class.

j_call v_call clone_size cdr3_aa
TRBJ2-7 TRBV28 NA CASGEWTSGMNEQYF
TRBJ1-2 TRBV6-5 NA CASSPGQGAYYGYTF
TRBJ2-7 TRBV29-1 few CSVVSSGSFAYEQYF
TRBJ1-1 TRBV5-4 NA CASSMDSTEAFF
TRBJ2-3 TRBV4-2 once CASSQVGGRERATDTQYF
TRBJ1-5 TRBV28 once CASSLHTGGNQPQHF
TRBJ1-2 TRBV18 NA CASSPRVNQNYGYTF
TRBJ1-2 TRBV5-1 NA CASSFPRGGADPNYGYTF
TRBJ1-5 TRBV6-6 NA CASSRGQNNQPQHF
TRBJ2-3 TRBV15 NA CATSSGSTDTQYF
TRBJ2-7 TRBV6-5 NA CASSYSPASGMYEQYF
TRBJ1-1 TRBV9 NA CASSVDLSYTEAFF
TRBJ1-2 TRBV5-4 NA CASSLARATYGYTF
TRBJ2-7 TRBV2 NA CASQGADYEQYF